Sequencing of this T cell receptor beta chain was carried out in a study of PD-1 blockade in classical Hodgkin lymphoma. The sample's time point: cycle 4 day 1 (C4D1), after 6 weeks of nivolumab. The patients all showed relapse after autologous stem cell transplantation, while their brentuximab vedotin exposure varied. PBMCs were thawed, and CD8+ T cells were then isolated from them by magnetic negative selection. About this clone itself: Its antigen remains unknown.

Assay used: immunoSEQ multiplex PCR; TCRdb lists only in-frame clones, some missing. The data hold just under 20,000 clones, with approximately 90% observed a single time. Findings and caveats of the study: Exclusion removed patients who began nivolumab under 1 year after ASCT.

CDR1 is SGHTA, CDR2 FQGNSA, per germline. CDR3 length: 12 amino acids. Trimming took 1 base from V and 11 from J, leaving 11 bases between them. The specimen comprised CD8+ T cells from blood, sampled before the fourth cycle of nivolumab. V is TRBV7-2 and J is TRBJ1-1; D gene uncertain. The sequence was obtained from a human donor with classical Hodgkin lymphoma. In DNA, the CDR3 is TGTGCCAGCAGCTTAGAGTGGGTATGGGCTTTCTTT. It yields the protein CASSLEWVWAFF. Supplemented by reference TRBV7-2 and TRBJ1-1, the full variable domain reads GAGVSQSPSNKVTEKGKDVELRCDPISGHTALYWYRQSLGQGLEFLIYFQGNSAPDKSGLPSDRFSAERTGGSVSTLTIQRTQQEDSAVYLCASSLEWVWAFFGQGTRLTVV.